This TCR beta chain was obtained from a study of cytomegalovirus exposure and HLA in healthy donors. Study as a whole: The same platform was used for the 100 to 150 validation repertoires and the roughly 680 first-cohort repertoires, a later analysis reported. General study results and limits: Most TCRs appeared rarely, but some public TCRs recurred in many donors.

Sequenced by immunoSEQ multiplex PCR; TCRdb stores in-frame clones only, minus some. The sample has approximately 59,000 clones, about 91% seen once. The donors were members of the validation cohort, which comprised about 130 subjects and was separate from the first cohort of about 700 subjects. The trim removed 6 bases at V and 6 bases at J, leaving 11 bases unmatched. CDR1 and CDR2 from the germline V gene are MDHEN and SYDVKM. CDR3 length equals 17 residues. This clone was counted once. Antigen unknown. The chain employs TRBV28 and TRBJ2-2; TRBD2 matches at 12 bases. Sequenced sample: PBMCs. This sequence originates from a man in his late teens or twenties in good health and CMV-seropositive. CDR3 nucleotide sequence: TGTGCCAGCAGCGGGACTAGCGGGTCGTGGGTCTCCGGGGAGCTGTTTTTT. This encodes CASSGTSGSWVSGELFF.